These 7 T cell receptor beta chains originate from one sample sequenced in a study of cytomegalovirus exposure and HLA in healthy donors. A multiplex PCR was run with 60 Vbeta primers and 13 Jbeta primers. Sequenced by immunoSEQ multiplex PCR; TCRdb stores in-frame clones only, minus some. Found here are 250,000 to 350,000 clones, around 90% of them singletons; the top ten hold roughly 2%. The material sequenced was PBMCs. The receptors here all came from a woman under 30 in good health and CMV-seronegative.

V and J are TRBV6-5 and TRBJ2-3; D remains unclear. This CDR3 contains 13 residues. The germline V gene has CDR1 MNHEY and CDR2 SVGAGI. V was pared by 6 bases and J by 6 bases, with 13 bases between. Here the CDR3 reads CASRERSPDTQYF. In DNA, the CDR3 is TGTGCCAGCAGGGAGAGGAGCCCGGATACGCAGTATTTT.

The V call is TRBV7-8, the J call TRBJ1-5, with a tentative D call TRBD1 (6 bases). The CDR3 runs to 13 residues. Germline CDR1 reads SGHVS; CDR2 reads FQNEAQ. The V and J ends lost 3 bases and 6 bases respectively, with 9 bases between them. DNA of the CDR3: TGTGCCAGCAGCTTTTCGACAGGTCAGCCCCAGCATTTT. Protein product: CASSFSTGQPQHF.

In regard to this clone: Mismatch with germline at one junction end may stem from a read error. The chain carries TRBV7-9 and TRBJ1-2; D gene unclear. Per germline, CDR1 SEHNR and CDR2 FQNEAQ (reference sequence). The CDR3 spans 12 residues. The DNA for the CDR3 is TGTTCCAGCAGCTTGCGGTCCTATGGCTACACCTTC. This gives the protein CSSSLRSYGYTF.

This clone appeared once. The J gene is TRBJ2-1, the V gene TRBV7-3, with 11 bases identical to TRBD2. The J segment lost 0 bases and the V segment lost 5 bases, leaving 6 bases of the junction unmatched. Germline lookup yields CDR1 SGHTA and CDR2 FQGTGA. The CDR3 spans 17 residues. CDR3 amino acids: CASSLLAGGSSYNEQFF. CDR3 DNA sequence: TGTGCCAGCAGCCTTCTAGCGGGGGGAAGCTCCTACAATGAGCAGTTCTTC.

The chain couples TRBV6-1 to TRBJ2-2; tentative D call: TRBD2 (6 bases). This CDR3 has 16 residues. V lost 4 bases to trimming and J lost 6 bases, with 18 bases between them. CDR1 is MNHNS, CDR2 SASEGT, per germline. CDR3 sequence (DNA): TGTGCCAGCAGTGGCCAACCTTGGGTAGCGGCCGGGGAGCTGTTTTTT. Translated: CASSGQPWVAAGELFF.

The chain is built from TRBV11-2 and TRBJ1-2; tentative D call: TRBD1 (5 bases). Germline-derived CDR1 and CDR2 are SGHAT and FQNNGV. The CDR3 has 14 amino acids. Trimming shortened V by 4 bases and J by 8 bases, and 17 bases separated the two germline ends. The CDR3 sequence: CASSSNQGASGYTF. DNA of the CDR3: TGTGCCAGCAGCTCGAATCAGGGTGCCTCGGGCTACACCTTC.

The chain recombines TRBV5-1 with TRBJ1-6; no clear D gene. With 6 bases removed from V and 10 bases from J, the gap between germline ends came to 14 bases. The germline gives CDR1 SGHRS, CDR2 YFSETQ. The CDR3 sequence is 13 residues long. CDR3 sequence reads: CASNGELGSPLHF. The CDR3 DNA follows: TGCGCCAGCAACGGGGAACTTGGGTCACCCCTCCACTTT.